Listed here are 20 T cell receptor beta chains from one sample, sequenced in a study of blood T cells in healthy people across ages. A second PCR, run for 7 to 11 cycles, used a sample-barcoded 5' primer plus a J-beta primer mix. Each CDR3 protein gets one entry after TCRdb re-called the 5' RACE reads with MiXCR. The sample holds roughly 730,000 distinct CDR3 sequences, approximately 53% seen once. The sample was blood. These receptors came from a man in his forties in good health.

The rearrangement uses TRBV14 and TRBJ2-1, with D possibly called TRBD1 or TRBD2 (5 bases each). The CDR3 runs to 14 residues. The V end was cut by 0 bases, the J end by 14 bases, with 17 bases between. From germline, CDR1 is SGHDN and CDR2 FVKESK. The CDR3 region has the DNA TGTGCCAGCAGCCAAGACTGGCAGGGCAGGGAGAAGTTCTTC. Translating gives CASSQDWQGREKFF. Full variable domain (remainder filled in from reference TRBV14 and TRBJ2-1): EAGVTQFPSHSVIEKGQTVTLRCDPISGHDNLYWYRRVMGKEIKFLLHFVKESKQDESGMPNNRFLAERTGGTYSTLKVQPAELEDSGVYFCASSQDWQGREKFFGPGTRLTVL.

Only a few counts were recorded for this clonotype. V usage is TRBV4-2 and J usage is TRBJ2-4; the D call may be TRBD1 or TRBD2 (5 bases each). CDR3 length equals 15 residues. Germline CDR1 is LGHNA and CDR2 is YNFKEQ. V was shortened by 0 bases and J by 13 bases, with 19 bases between the two germline ends. Written as DNA, the CDR3 is TGTGCCAGCAGCCAAGATCGTACGGGGCTTGGGGAGCAGTACTTC. Translated: CASSQDRTGLGEQYF.

In this sample, this clonotype turned up many times. The chain employs TRBV28 and TRBJ2-5, with TRBD1 matching over 7 bases. Trimming removed 2 bases from V and 3 bases from J; junction bases left unmatched: 6. Germline V gene lookup returns CDR1 MDHEN and CDR2 SYDVKM. This CDR3 comprises 15 residues. As DNA, the CDR3 is TGTGCCAGCAGTTTAAGGGAGACAGGGAAAGAGACCCAGTACTTC. It yields the protein CASSLRETGKETQYF.

The V call is TRBV4-1, the J call TRBJ1-2; possibly TRBD1 for D (5 bases). CDR1 and CDR2 from the germline V gene are MGHRA and YSYEKL. CDR3 length: 14 amino acids. The germline V and J ends were trimmed by 1 base and 4 bases, with 10 bases remaining between them. The CDR3 region is CASSQGAGTYGYTF. The CDR3, as DNA: TGCGCCAGCAGCCAAGGGGCAGGGACCTATGGCTACACCTTC.

There are a few counts of this clonotype. The chain has TRBV6-2 or TRBV6-3 and TRBJ1-4; no clear D. Between the trimmed V and J ends, which lost 6 bases and 8 bases, there was a span of 13 bases. Germline-derived CDR1 and CDR2 are MNHEY and SVGEGT. The CDR3 contains 13 residues. Here the CDR3 DNA reads TGTGCCAGCAGACTGGACCGGTGGGAAAAACTGTTTTTT. Residues: CASRLDRWEKLFF.

The chain couples TRBV28 to TRBJ2-1; the match to TRBD1 covers 7 bases. V lost 6 bases and J lost 4; bases outside the gene matches: 3. The CDR3 loop spans 13 amino acids. The V gene's germline CDR1 is MDHEN and CDR2 SYDVKM. CDR3 DNA sequence: TGTGCCAGCAGACGGGACAGATACAATGAGCAGTTCTTC. This sequence encodes CASRRDRYNEQFF.

The chain joins TRBV20-1 to TRBJ2-3; D is possibly TRBD2 (6 bases). Germline CDR1 DFQATT, CDR2 SNEGSKA (reference sequence). CDR3 length: 15 residues. With 6 bases removed from V and 2 bases from J, the gap between germline ends came to 18 bases. The CDR3 is CSAAFRDSHTDTQYF. Written as DNA, the CDR3 is TGCAGTGCAGCTTTCCGGGACTCCCACACAGATACGCAGTATTTT.

There are many counts of this clonotype. The rearrangement links TRBV4-2 to TRBJ2-1, with 9 bases aligning to TRBD2. In germline, CDR1 is LGHNA, CDR2 YNFKEQ. V lost 0 bases to trimming and J lost 4 bases; unmatched junction nucleotides: 4. CDR3 length equals 16 residues. CDR3 in DNA: TGTGCCAGCAGCCAAGAGACTAGCGGTACTTACAATGAGCAGTTCTTC. This sequence encodes CASSQETSGTYNEQFF.

This chain joins TRBV6-1 and TRBJ2-6; 8 bases match TRBD2. V dropped 6 bases and J dropped 1; count of bases not matched to a gene: 8. Germline-derived CDR1 and CDR2 are MNHNS and SASEGT. The CDR3 sequence is 17 residues long. CDR3 in amino acids: CASRLGGGMSGANVLTF. The CDR3 region has the DNA TGTGCCAGCAGGCTGGGCGGGGGGATGTCTGGGGCCAACGTCCTGACTTTC.

The CDR3: CACIKLGVGTYQETQYF. The CDR3, as DNA: TGTGCCTGTATAAAACTGGGAGTGGGAACGTACCAAGAGACCCAGTACTTC. The chain is built from TRBV27 and TRBJ2-5, with a weak D call TRBD2 (5 bases). The CDR3 is made up of 17 amino acids. V lost 11 bases to trimming and J lost 0 bases, with 25 bases between them. CDR1 is MNHEY, CDR2 SMNVEV, per germline (reference sequence).

As concerns this clonotype: The junction does not match germline at one end; this may be a read error. This chain joins TRBV5-1 and TRBJ2-3; D may be TRBD1 (5 bases). From germline, CDR1 is SGHRS and CDR2 YFSETQ. This CDR3 region has 16 residues. CDR3 coding DNA: TGCGCCGGCAGCTGGACATTGGACCTCCAGGTAGATACGCAGTATTTT. Amino acid sequence: CAGSWTLDLQVDTQYF.

This chain uses TRBV27 with TRBJ2-1; the D gene could be TRBD1 or TRBD2 (7 bases each). CDR1 MNHEY and CDR2 SMNVEV come from the germline V gene (reference sequence). The CDR3 consists of 20 residues. V was cut by 0 bases and J by 5 bases, with 26 bases left in between. This chain's CDR3 is CASSLSRGGTDRTWNNEQFF. CDR3 in DNA: TGTGCCAGCAGTTTATCCAGGGGGGGGACCGACCGGACATGGAACAATGAGCAGTTCTTC.

The CDR3 DNA is TGTGCCAGCCTGAAGACAGGTCAAAATGAGCAGTTCTTC. Encoded protein: CASLKTGQNEQFF. This sequence joins TRBV12-3 or TRBV12-4 and TRBJ2-1, with D perhaps matching TRBD1 (6 bases). Trimming pared 8 bases from V and 7 bases from J, leaving 15 bases between. The CDR3 is made up of 13 amino acids.

This clonotype was counted a few times. V is TRBV29-1 and J is TRBJ1-2; D is possibly TRBD1 (6 bases). V was trimmed by 5 bases and J by 0 bases, leaving 16 bases between them. The germline V gene has CDR1 SQVTM and CDR2 ANQGSEA. The CDR3 covers 15 residues. CDR3 residues: CSVPGQNAANYGYTF. The CDR3, as DNA: TGCAGCGTTCCAGGACAGAACGCAGCTAACTATGGCTACACCTTC.

This clonotype was observed a few times. The gene calls are TRBV28 and TRBJ2-7; the match to TRBD2 covers 9 bases. Losses at the gene ends were 7 bases for V and 4 bases for J; bases not matched to a gene: 11. The CDR3 has 15 residues. Germline V gene sequence: CDR1 MDHEN, CDR2 SYDVKM. The CDR3 DNA follows: TGTGCCAGCAACGCTCCCGCGGGGGGGTCGTACGAGCAGTACTTC. This gives the protein CASNAPAGGSYEQYF.

The chain recombines TRBV27 with TRBJ2-1; perhaps TRBD2 as D (5 bases). CDR3 length: 13 amino acids. The germline V gene encodes CDR1 MNHEY and CDR2 SMNVEV (reference sequence). Trimming took 3 bases from V and 8 from J, leaving 11 bases between them. The CDR3 DNA sequence: TGTGCCAGCAGTTTTAAGCCTAGCCATGAGCAGTTCTTC. Its protein is CASSFKPSHEQFF.

As DNA, the CDR3 is TGTGCCAGCAGCTTAGAACAGGCTGGGGCCAACGTCCTGACTTTC. It codes for CASSLEQAGANVLTF. This rearrangement joins TRBV13 to TRBJ2-6, with D maybe TRBD1 (5 bases). This CDR3 is built from 15 residues. CDR1 is PRHDT and CDR2 is FYEKMQ in the germline V gene (reference sequence). Trimming stripped 1 base from V and 2 bases from J, with 6 bases between. The full variable domain, completed using reference TRBV13 and TRBJ2-6, is AAGVIQSPRHLIKEKRETATLKCYPIPRHDTVYWYQQGPGQDPQFLISFYEKMQSDKGSIPDRFSAQQFSDYHSELNMSSLELGDSALYFCASSLEQAGANVLTFGAGSRLTVL.

The V call is TRBV7-9, the J call TRBJ1-1; 7 bases align to TRBD1. This CDR3 is 14 amino acids long. Losses at the gene ends were 2 bases for V and 4 bases for J; bases not matched to a gene: 4. Germline V gene sequence: CDR1 SEHNR, CDR2 FQNEAQ (reference sequence). In nucleotides, the CDR3 is TGTGCCAGCAGCTTAAACGGACAGGCCACTGAAGCTTTCTTT. Amino acid sequence: CASSLNGQATEAFF. Supplemented by reference TRBV7-9 and TRBJ1-1, the full variable domain reads DTGVSQNPRHKITKRGQNVTFRCDPISEHNRLYWYRQTLGQGPEFLTYFQNEAQLEKSRLLSDRFSAERPKGSFSTLEIQRTEQGDSAMYLCASSLNGQATEAFFGQGTRLTVV.

This clonotype came up a few times. The chain uses TRBV28 and TRBJ2-5, with no clear D. The J call may not be correct, given that the DNA end is closer to TRBJ2-7. This CDR3 comprises 14 residues. Per germline, CDR1 MDHEN and CDR2 SYDVKM. The CDR3 here is CASSRLGFGYEQYF. In nucleotides, the CDR3 is TGTGCCAGCAGCCGATTAGGGTTTGGGTACGAGCAGTACTTC.

The chain has TRBV18 and TRBJ1-2, with TRBD1 identical over 7 bases. The ends lost 3 bases at V and 5 bases at J; junction bases unmatched: 9. The CDR3 has 15 amino acids. The germline V gene encodes CDR1 KGHSH and CDR2 LQKENI. The CDR3: CASSPSGQDAYGYTF. The CDR3 DNA sequence: TGTGCCAGCTCACCTTCCGGACAGGACGCGTATGGCTACACCTTC.